These 8 T cell receptor beta chains were all obtained from the same sample, sequenced in a study of blood T cell repertoires in COVID-19. This table comes from immunoSEQ multiplex PCR, and its TCRdb copy is limited to in-frame clones, with some not included. The sample lists 250,000 or so clones; just over 85% were seen once. Sequenced sample: peripheral blood. These TCRs come from a woman aged 25-40 years with active or convalescent COVID-19.

The V gene is TRBV18, the J gene TRBJ2-3; 7 bases align to TRBD2. CDR3 length: 14 residues. CDR1 and CDR2 (germline): KGHSH, LQKENI. Losses at the gene ends were 5 bases for V and 5 bases for J; bases not matched to a gene: 7. CDR3 DNA: TGTGCCAGCTCAGCCGGGGGGTATGGAGATACGCAGTATTTT. Amino acids: CASSAGGYGDTQYF.

With regard to this clone: A read error may produce the germline difference seen at one junction end. This chain links TRBV7-9 with TRBJ2-5; D possibly corresponds to TRBD2 (5 bases). Germline CDR1 SEHNR, CDR2 FQNEAQ (reference sequence). CDR3 length equals 15 residues. The CDR3 nucleotides are TGTGCCAGCAGCTTAAGGCGGGCCCACCACGAGACCCAGTACTTC. Translating it yields CASSLRRAHHETQYF.

The V gene is TRBV9, the J gene TRBJ2-3; 10 positions match TRBD2. Germline V gene data show CDR1 as SGDLS and CDR2 as YYNGEE. Trimming cost V 2 bases and J 0 bases; bases outside gene matches: 6. CDR3 length: 17 amino acids. CDR3 loop: CASSVSGGTASTDTQYF. The DNA for the CDR3 is TGTGCCAGCAGCGTTAGCGGGGGGACTGCTAGCACAGATACGCAGTATTTT.

The CDR3 coding sequence is TGTGCCAGCAGCCACGCCGCGACCCGGGGCCAAGAGACCCAGTACTTC. This translates into CASSHAATRGQETQYF. The V call is TRBV3-1 (or the pseudogene TRBV3-2), the J call TRBJ2-5; D is possibly TRBD2 (5 bases). Germline V gives CDR1 LGHDT, CDR2 YNNKEL (reference sequence). Trimming pared 3 bases from V and 1 base from J, leaving 15 bases between. The CDR3 length is 16 residues.

The CDR3 DNA reads TGTGCCAGCCGACTGACTAGCGGGGGCCAAGAGACCCAGTACTTC. Protein: CASRLTSGGQETQYF. The chain couples TRBV25-1 to TRBJ2-5, with TRBD2 identical over 12 bases. This CDR3 spans 15 amino acids. Per the germline V gene, CDR1 is MGHDK and CDR2 is SYGVNS. The ends lost 8 bases at V and 1 base at J; junction bases unmatched: 5.

The V gene is TRBV10-3, the J gene TRBJ2-7; no definite D call. Looked up from germline, CDR1 is ENHRY and CDR2 is SYGVKD. The germline V and J ends were trimmed by 3 bases and 6 bases, with 12 bases remaining between them. The CDR3 has 13 amino acids. The CDR3: CAISDSAPGEQYF. Written as DNA, the CDR3 is TGTGCCATCAGTGACTCGGCCCCGGGCGAGCAGTACTTC.

The chain couples TRBV4-3 to TRBJ2-1; 9 bases agree with TRBD2. The J segment lost 4 bases and the V segment lost 0 bases, leaving 4 bases of the junction unmatched. CDR1 LGHNA and CDR2 YSLEER come from the germline V gene. The CDR3 spans 16 residues. In DNA, the CDR3 is TGCGCCAGCAGCCAAGATACAAGCGGGGGGTACAATGAGCAGTTCTTC. Protein sequence: CASSQDTSGGYNEQFF.

V gene TRBV10-3 combines with J gene TRBJ1-5; weak D call: TRBD1 (6 bases). In germline, CDR1 is ENHRY, CDR2 SYGVKD. V lost 0 bases and J lost 3, with 9 bases in between. CDR3 size: 15 residues. CDR3 nucleotide sequence: TGTGCCATCAGTGAGTCGAAGGGGGACAATCAGCCCCAGCATTTT. It codes for CAISESKGDNQPQHF.